Sequencing of this TCR beta chain was carried out in a study of blood T cell repertoires in COVID-19. Study at large: Samples taken during acute and convalescent COVID-19 were collected in the United States, Italy and Spain. PBMCs, B-cell-depleted T cells, or T cells provided the cDNA or gDNA that made up the material.

The germline V gene has CDR1 MNHEY and CDR2 SMNVEV (reference sequence). This CDR3 has 14 amino acids. V lost 4 bases to trimming and J lost 3 bases; unmatched junction nucleotides: 4. The participants were between about 18 and 89 years old and came from some 23 US areas. As processed by the authors: Nucleated cell number was recorded as an estimate derived from reference gene primer amplification. Here immunoSEQ multiplex PCR was the method, and the copy in TCRdb shows in-frame clones only, minus some. The V and J calls and clone size are taken from that table; D and trimming were inferred from the DNA. This sample has 230,000 or so clones; about 91% occur once, and the top ten carry roughly 2.3%.

The sequenced material came from PBMCs or T cells enriched from blood (not recorded which). The receptor's source is a middle-aged woman with acute COVID-19. This chain joins TRBV27 and TRBJ1-1, with TRBD1 matching 8 bases. CDR3 residues: CASSSWTGYTEAFF. CDR3 coding DNA: TGTGCCAGCAGTTCCTGGACAGGGTACACTGAAGCTTTCTTT.